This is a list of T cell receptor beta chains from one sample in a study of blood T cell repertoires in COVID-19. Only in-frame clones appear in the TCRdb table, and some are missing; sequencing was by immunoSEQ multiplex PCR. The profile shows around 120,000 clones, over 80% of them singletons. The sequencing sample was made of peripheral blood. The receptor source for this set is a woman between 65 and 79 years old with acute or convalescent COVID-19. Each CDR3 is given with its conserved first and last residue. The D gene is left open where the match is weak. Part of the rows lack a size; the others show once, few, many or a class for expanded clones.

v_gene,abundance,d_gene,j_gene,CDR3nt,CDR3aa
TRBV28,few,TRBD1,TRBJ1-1,TGTGCCAGCAGGGGACAGGGGGCGCAACACACTGAAGCTTTCTTT,CASRGQGAQHTEAFF
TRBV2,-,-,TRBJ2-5,TGTGCCAGCACCGACGGTAGCGGCCAAGAGACCCAGTACTTC,CASTDGSGQETQYF
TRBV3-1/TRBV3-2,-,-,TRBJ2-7,TGTGCCAGCAGCCAACCGTTAGTAGACACCCACTACGAGCAGTACTTC,CASSQPLVDTHYEQYF
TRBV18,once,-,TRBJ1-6,TGTGCCAGCTCACCTGAGATGCGGGGGTCCTATAATTCACCCCTCCACTTT,CASSPEMRGSYNSPLHF
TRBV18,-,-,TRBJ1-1,TGTGCCAGCTCACCCGGACAGACGGTGAACACTGAAGCTTTCTTT,CASSPGQTVNTEAFF
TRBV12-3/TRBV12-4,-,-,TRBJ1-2,TGTGCCAGCACCCTAGCGGGTGGCTACACCTTC,CASTLAGGYTF
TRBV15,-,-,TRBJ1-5,TGTGCCACCAGCTCGGACATCTTTAGCAATCAGCCCCAGCATTTT,CATSSDIFSNQPQHF
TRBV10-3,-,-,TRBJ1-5,TGTGCCATCAGTGCCGATGGAGATAGCAATCAGCCCCAGCATTTT,CAISADGDSNQPQHF
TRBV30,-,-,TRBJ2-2,TGTGCCTGGAGTGCTCTGGGGGCCAACACCGGGGAGCTGTTTTTT,CAWSALGANTGELFF
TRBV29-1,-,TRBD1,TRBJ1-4,TGCAGCGTTAGTTCATCAAACGGGGGGACAGGGATTTTT,CSVSSSNGGTGIF
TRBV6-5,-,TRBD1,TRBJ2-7,TGTGCCAGCAGACGAACAGGGGGTATATCCTACGAGCAGTACTTC,CASRRTGGISYEQYF
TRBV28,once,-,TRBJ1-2,TGTGCCAGCAGTCGACAGTCCTATGGCTACACCTTC,CASSRQSYGYTF
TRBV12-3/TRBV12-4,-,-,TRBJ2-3,TGTGCCAGCAGCCTAAAAGATACGCAGTATTTT,CASSLKDTQYF
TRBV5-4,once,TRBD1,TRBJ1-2,TGTGCCAGCAGCTCGGGACAGGGGAACTATGGCTACACCTTC,CASSSGQGNYGYTF
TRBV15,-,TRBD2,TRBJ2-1,TGTGCCACCAGTGTCACTAGCGGGGGTTACAATGAGCAGTTCTTC,CATSVTSGGYNEQFF
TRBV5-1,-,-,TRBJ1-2,TGCGCCAGCAGCGGGCAGTACGACAGGTTTAACTATGGCTACACCTTC,CASSGQYDRFNYGYTF
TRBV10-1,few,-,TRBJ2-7,TGCGCCAGCAGTCTAGGTTCCTACGAGCAGTACTTC,CASSLGSYEQYF
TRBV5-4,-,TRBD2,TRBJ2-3,TGTGCCAGCAGCCGTGGACTAGCGGGGGTTAGAAGCACAGATACGCAGTATTTT,CASSRGLAGVRSTDTQYF
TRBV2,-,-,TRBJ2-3,TGTGCCAGCAGTGAGTCTGGACACACAGATACGCAGTATTTT,CASSESGHTDTQYF
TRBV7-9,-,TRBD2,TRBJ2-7,TGTGCCAGCAGCTTGCCATTCGGGGGGACCTCCTACGAGCAGTACTTC,CASSLPFGGTSYEQYF
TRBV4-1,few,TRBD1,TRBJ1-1,TGCGCCAGCAGCCAAGAAGGGACAGGGGCCACTACTGAAGCTTTCTTT,CASSQEGTGATTEAFF
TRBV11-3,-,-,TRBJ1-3,TGTGCCAGCAGCCTAACAGGGACTGGAAACACCATATATTTT,CASSLTGTGNTIYF
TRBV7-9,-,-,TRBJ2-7,TGTGCCAGCATGGGCGGAGGGGTTAAGTACGAGCAGTACTTC,CASMGGGVKYEQYF
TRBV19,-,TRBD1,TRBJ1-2,TGTGCCAGTAGGCCGGGACAGGGATACGGCTACACCTTC,CASRPGQGYGYTF
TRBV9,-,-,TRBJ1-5,TGTGCCAGCAGCGTTGAAGGGGGTACTCAGCCCCAGCATTTT,CASSVEGGTQPQHF
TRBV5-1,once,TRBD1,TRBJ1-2,TGCGCCAGCAGCTTAAGGGAAGGGGGCCAAATGGGCGGCTACACCTTC,CASSLREGGQMGGYTF
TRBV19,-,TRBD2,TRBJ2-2,TGTGCCAGTAGCCCGCGGGAGACTAGCGGGGGGGCCTTGAGCACCGGGGAGCTGTTTTTT,CASSPRETSGGALSTGELFF
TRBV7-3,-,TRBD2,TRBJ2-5,TGTGCCAGCAGCCTGACTAGCGGGGGGCAAGAGACCCAGTACTTC,CASSLTSGGQETQYF
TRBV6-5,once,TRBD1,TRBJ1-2,TGTGCCAGCAGTTACGTGAGGGGACAGGGCGGCTATGGCTACACCTTC,CASSYVRGQGGYGYTF
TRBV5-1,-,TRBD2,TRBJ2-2,TGCGCCAGCAGCTTACAGCGGGGCACCGGGGAGCTGTTTTTT,CASSLQRGTGELFF
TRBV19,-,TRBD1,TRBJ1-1,TGTGCCAGTAGTATAGAGGGACAGGGGGCGGTTAACACTGAAGCTTTCTTT,CASSIEGQGAVNTEAFF
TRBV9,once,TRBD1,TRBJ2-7,TGTGCCAGCAGCGTAGCGACAGGGAGCACCTACGAGCAGTACTTC,CASSVATGSTYEQYF
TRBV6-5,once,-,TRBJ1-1,TGTGCCAGCAGTCCCTATGGTTTTGAAGCTTTCTTT,CASSPYGFEAFF
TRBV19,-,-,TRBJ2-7,TGTGCCAGTAGTATTTGGGGGACAAGGAACCGGCGGGAGCAGTACTTC,CASSIWGTRNRREQYF
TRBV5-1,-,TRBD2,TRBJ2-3,TGCGCCAGCAGCTTGACGGGGGGGAGCACAGATACGCAGTATTTT,CASSLTGGSTDTQYF
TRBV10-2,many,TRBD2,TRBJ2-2,TGCGCCAGCGTATGGGGACTAAACACCGGGGAGCTGTTTTTT,CASVWGLNTGELFF
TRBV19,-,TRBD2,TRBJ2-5,TGTGCCAGTAGTATCCCCGGGGGGAAGACCCAGTACTTC,CASSIPGGKTQYF
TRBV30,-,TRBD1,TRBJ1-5,TGTGCCTCGGACAGGGGCGCAGGTCAGCCCCAGCATTTT,CASDRGAGQPQHF
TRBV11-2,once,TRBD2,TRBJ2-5,TGTGCCAGCAGCTTGAAGACCGGGACTAGCGGAACTAGAGGGGAGACCCAGTACTTC,CASSLKTGTSGTRGETQYF
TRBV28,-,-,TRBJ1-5,TGTGCCATCAACAGGGTTTCGAGCAATCAGCCCCAGCATTTT,CAINRVSSNQPQHF
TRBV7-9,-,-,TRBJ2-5,TGTGCCAGCAGCTTCTTATCCACTAGGCGGGAGACCCAGTACTTC,CASSFLSTRRETQYF
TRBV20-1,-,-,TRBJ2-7,TGCTCCGCCTATAAACGTTACGAGCAGTACTTC,CSAYKRYEQYF
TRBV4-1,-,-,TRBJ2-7,TGCGCCAGCAGCCAAGTCTCAGGGGAAAACGAGCAGTACTTC,CASSQVSGENEQYF
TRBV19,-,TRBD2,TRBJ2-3,TGTGCCAGTAGCCGCGGGGGAGGCACAGATACGCAGTATTTT,CASSRGGGTDTQYF
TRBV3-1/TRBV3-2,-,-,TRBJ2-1,TGTGCCAGCAGCCAAGGGGACTTGAAGAACCATGAGCAGTTCTTC,CASSQGDLKNHEQFF
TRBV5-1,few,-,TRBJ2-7,TGCGCCAGCAGCTTGGTTGGGGACAACGAGCAGTACTTC,CASSLVGDNEQYF
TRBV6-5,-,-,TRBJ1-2,TGTGCCAGCAGTTACTCGGACGGACTGGCGTATGGCTACACCTTC,CASSYSDGLAYGYTF